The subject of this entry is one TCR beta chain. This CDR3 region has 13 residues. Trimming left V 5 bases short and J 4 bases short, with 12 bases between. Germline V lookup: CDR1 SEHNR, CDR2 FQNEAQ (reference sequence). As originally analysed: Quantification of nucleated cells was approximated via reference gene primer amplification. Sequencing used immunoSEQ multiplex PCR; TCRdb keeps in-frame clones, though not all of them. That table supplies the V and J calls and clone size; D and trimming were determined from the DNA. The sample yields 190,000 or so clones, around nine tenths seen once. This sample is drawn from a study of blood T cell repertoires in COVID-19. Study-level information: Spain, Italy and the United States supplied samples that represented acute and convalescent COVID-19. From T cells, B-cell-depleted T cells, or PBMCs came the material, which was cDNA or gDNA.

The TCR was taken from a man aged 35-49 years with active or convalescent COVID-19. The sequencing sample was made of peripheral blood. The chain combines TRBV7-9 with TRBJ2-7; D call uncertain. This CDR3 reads CASSGLTPYEQYF. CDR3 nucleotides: TGTGCCAGCAGCGGGCTGACACCTTACGAGCAGTACTTC.